The next 13 T cell receptor beta chains were all read from a single sample in a study of CD8+CD57+ T cells in acquired aplastic anemia. CD8+CD57+ cell expansion, shown by flow cytometry, had occurred in the patients selected for sequencing. The study profiled TCR beta VDJ and CDR3 using genomic DNA as template. TCRdb redid the calling of the reads with MiXCR, one entry per CDR3 protein. The sample lists 150,000 to 160,000 distinct CDR3 sequences, approximately 52% occurring once. Sequencing was carried out using sorted CD4+, CD8+, or CD8+CD57+ T cells (not recorded which) from PBMCs. The receptor set was obtained from a human donor with aplastic anemia.

A few counts support this clonotype. The chain joins TRBV5-4 to TRBJ2-2; D may be TRBD1 (6 bases). V lost 0 bases to trimming and J lost 3 bases, with 15 bases between them. The CDR3 contains 17 residues. Per germline, CDR1 SGHNT and CDR2 YYREEE (reference sequence). The CDR3 loop reads CASSLASGHSYTGELFF. The CDR3 DNA reads as TGTGCCAGCAGCTTGGCCTCGGGACACAGCTACACCGGGGAGCTGTTTTTT.

This clonotype was observed at least ten times. V is TRBV19 and J is TRBJ1-5; no reliable D call. There are 14 residues in the CDR3. Germline V CDR1 and CDR2: LNHDA, SQIVND (reference sequence). V lost 0 bases and J 12 bases, leaving 15 bases between the germline ends. The CDR3 DNA reads TGTGCCAGTAGTATAGAGAGGCCGCCTGGAGGCCAGCATTTT. Translated: CASSIERPPGGQHF.

The chain employs TRBV10-3 and TRBJ1-6; the D is unclear. V was pared by 5 bases and J by 8 bases, with 16 bases between. The CDR3 spans 15 residues. Per the germline V gene, CDR1 is ENHRY and CDR2 is SYGVKD. CDR3 protein: CAISPRTAGDSPLHF. CDR3 DNA sequence: TGTGCCATCAGTCCTCGGACGGCTGGAGATTCACCCCTCCACTTT.

The chain combines TRBV24-1 with TRBJ2-5; D not certain. CDR3 length equals 13 residues. From germline, CDR1 is KGHDR and CDR2 SFDVKD. The V end was cut by 6 bases, the J end by 0 bases, with 7 bases between. CDR3 sequence (DNA): TGTGCCACCAGTTTCGGAGACCAAGAGACCCAGTACTTC. Encoded protein: CATSFGDQETQYF.

The chain employs TRBV2 and TRBJ2-3; TRBD2 matches 8 bases. The germline gives CDR1 SNHLY, CDR2 FYNNEI. The CDR3 contains 16 residues. The V gene end was trimmed by 6 bases and the J gene end by 2 bases; junction bases not matched to a gene: 10. The CDR3 DNA follows: TGTGCCAGCAGCGCTACGGTTAGCGGGGACACAGATACGCAGTATTTT. It yields the protein CASSATVSGDTDTQYF.

This clonotype has at least ten counts. CDR3 in amino acids: CASSTHRGNTEAFF. The CDR3, as DNA: TGTGCCAGTAGTACCCACAGGGGGAACACTGAAGCTTTCTTT. The V call is TRBV19, the J call TRBJ1-1; 7 positions agree with TRBD1. The CDR3 length is 14 residues. V lost 4 bases, J lost 1 base, and 3 bases stayed unmatched. The germline CDR1 and CDR2 sequences are LNHDA and SQIVND (reference sequence).

This clonotype has at least ten counts. The V and J genes are TRBV19 and TRBJ1-3; D unclear. Germline CDR1 is LNHDA and CDR2 is SQIVND (reference sequence). The CDR3 extends over 16 amino acids. V was pared by 5 bases and J by 0 bases, with 14 bases between. For the CDR3, the DNA is TGTGCCAGTAGTCCGCAGACCGAGGGCTCTGGAAACACCATATATTTT. Translation: CASSPQTEGSGNTIYF.

The rearrangement joins TRBV30 to TRBJ1-6; D remains ambiguous. Trimming stripped 0 bases from V and 3 bases from J, with 6 bases between. Per the germline V gene, CDR1 is GTSNPN and CDR2 is SVGIG (reference sequence). The CDR3 covers 14 residues. CDR3 loop: CAWSVGSYNSPLHF. The CDR3, as DNA: TGTGCCTGGAGTGTCGGCAGCTATAATTCACCCCTCCACTTT.

This clonotype showed up just once. The junction departs from the called germline gene at one end, perhaps through a read error. The V call is TRBV11-3, the J call TRBJ2-7; 9 positions agree with TRBD1. The CDR3 length is 14 residues. Germline V CDR1 and CDR2: SGHNT, YENEEA. For the CDR3, the DNA is TGTGCCAGCAGCGGACAGGGGTCATCCTGCGAGCAGTACTTC. It codes for CASSGQGSSCEQYF.

This sequence joins TRBV5-4 and TRBJ1-2; 7 positions match TRBD1. Trimming removed 2 bases from V and 4 bases from J; junction bases left unmatched: 8. The CDR3 runs to 15 residues. Germline CDR1 reads SGHNT; CDR2 reads YYREEE (reference sequence). CDR3 DNA sequence: TGTGCCAGCAGCTTTATGGGACAGACCATCTATGGCTACACCTTC. This translates into CASSFMGQTIYGYTF.

This clonotype has a count of ten or more. The chain carries TRBV6-4 and TRBJ2-3; TRBD1 agrees at 11 bases. The V segment lost 6 bases and the J segment 2 bases; nucleotides outside the gene matches: 4. This CDR3 is built from 15 residues. Germline V lookup: CDR1 MRHNA, CDR2 SNTAGT. The CDR3 nucleotides read TGTGCCAGCAGCGACGGACAGGGGGCCACAGATACGCAGTATTTT. It encodes CASSDGQGATDTQYF.

To note about this clonotype: One end of the junction fails to match germline, which may point to a read error. V usage is TRBV6-1 and J usage is TRBJ2-1; 10 nucleotides agree with TRBD1. The CDR3 totals 18 residues. Looked up from germline, CDR1 is MNHNS and CDR2 is SASEGT. CDR3 region: CATSEAPGQGRYYNEQFF. DNA of the CDR3: TGTGCCACCAGTGAAGCCCCGGGACAGGGGAGGTACTACAATGAGCAGTTCTTC.

This clonotype showed up just once. This sequence joins TRBV5-1 and TRBJ2-1; 9 nucleotides agree with TRBD1. Germline CDR1 and CDR2: SGHRS and YFSETQ. V was pared by 6 bases and J by 6 bases, with 10 bases of the junction left unmatched. The CDR3 loop spans 15 amino acids. For the CDR3, the DNA is TGCGCCAGCACCTTCCTCGGGACAGGGATCAATGAGCAGTTCTTC. Translation gives CASTFLGTGINEQFF.